A selection of T cell receptor beta chains follows, all from one sample in a study of CD8+ T cells in alopecia areata. Profiling relied on immunoSEQ multiplex PCR, and the TCRdb table lists in-frame clones only, not all of them. The sample has 150,000 or so clones; 40% to 50% are singletons. The source material was CD4+ T cells sorted from blood. The receptors originated from a human donor with alopecia areata. The CDR3 runs from the conserved cysteine through the conserved F or W. A D gene is named only where the DNA matches it firmly. Rows give clone size only sometimes, using once, few, many, or a class for an expanded clone.

cdr3_nt: TGTGCCAGCAGTTTACGGAGGAACACTGAAGCTTTCTTT
cdr3_aa: CASSLRRNTEAFF
j_call: TRBJ1-1
v_call: TRBV28
clone_size: few
d_call: .

cdr3_nt: TGTGCCAGCAGCCCGACGAAACAAAATCTCTACAATGAGCAGTTCTTC
cdr3_aa: CASSPTKQNLYNEQFF
j_call: TRBJ2-1
v_call: TRBV7-8
clone_size: .
d_call: .

cdr3_nt: TGTGCCAGCAGCCAAGATAACAGTAATGGCTACACCTTC
cdr3_aa: CASSQDNSNGYTF
j_call: TRBJ1-2
v_call: TRBV4-2
clone_size: .
d_call: .

cdr3_nt: TGCAGTGCTAGATTCTCAGGCGTCTTCTTC
cdr3_aa: CSARFSGVFF
j_call: TRBJ2-7
v_call: TRBV20-1
clone_size: .
d_call: .

cdr3_nt: TGTGCCAGCAGTGTGGGACAGGGGGCTCAGCCCCAGCATTTT
cdr3_aa: CASSVGQGAQPQHF
j_call: TRBJ1-5
v_call: TRBV2
clone_size: .
d_call: TRBD1

cdr3_nt: TGTGCCAGCTCAGACCAACAAGAGACCCAGTACTTC
cdr3_aa: CASSDQQETQYF
j_call: TRBJ2-5
v_call: TRBV18
clone_size: .
d_call: .

cdr3_nt: TGTGCCAGCCGCCGGGACGAGCAAGTCCCCGGGGAGCTGTTTTTT
cdr3_aa: CASRRDEQVPGELFF
j_call: TRBJ2-2
v_call: TRBV6-4
clone_size: .
d_call: .

cdr3_nt: TGCAGCGTCGTCATAGGGGGCGACGAGCAGTACTTC
cdr3_aa: CSVVIGGDEQYF
j_call: TRBJ2-7
v_call: TRBV29-1
clone_size: .
d_call: TRBD1

cdr3_nt: TGTGCCAGTTTGGCAGTCTCGAATGGCGGCACTGAAGCTTTCTTT
cdr3_aa: CASLAVSNGGTEAFF
j_call: TRBJ1-1
v_call: TRBV19
clone_size: few
d_call: .

cdr3_nt: TGTGCCAGCAGCCGTCGATGGACCGGGACCTACGAGCAGTACTTC
cdr3_aa: CASSRRWTGTYEQYF
j_call: TRBJ2-7
v_call: TRBV11-1
clone_size: .
d_call: .